The present T cell receptor (beta chain) was sequenced within a study of shared clonotypes between healthy human individuals. Regarding the study as a whole: Exclusively blood specimens were collected; tissue repertoires likely differ. A reduction in generation probabilities was seen for non-shared clonotypes relative to those shared by all four donors.

About this clone itself: As yet, its antigen is unknown.

V shed 10 bases, J shed 4 bases, and the junction held 12 bases outside the gene matches. In germline, CDR1 is LNHDA, CDR2 SQIVND (reference sequence). The CDR3 sequence is 14 residues long. TCRdb's table, derived via immunoSEQ multiplex PCR, lists solely in-frame clones and lacks some. The sample lists roughly 86,000 clones, almost 70% occurring once. This sequence originates from a man aged 25 to 45 in good health. V gene TRBV19 combines with J gene TRBJ2-5; 7 bases line up with TRBD1. The specimen was memory CD8+ T cells sorted from blood. The subset: CD45RO+ cells pooled with CCR7-negative TemRA cells. CDR3 bases: TGTGCCACCAGAAAACAGGGGTTCGGAGAGACCCAGTACTTC. Translated: CATRKQGFGETQYF.